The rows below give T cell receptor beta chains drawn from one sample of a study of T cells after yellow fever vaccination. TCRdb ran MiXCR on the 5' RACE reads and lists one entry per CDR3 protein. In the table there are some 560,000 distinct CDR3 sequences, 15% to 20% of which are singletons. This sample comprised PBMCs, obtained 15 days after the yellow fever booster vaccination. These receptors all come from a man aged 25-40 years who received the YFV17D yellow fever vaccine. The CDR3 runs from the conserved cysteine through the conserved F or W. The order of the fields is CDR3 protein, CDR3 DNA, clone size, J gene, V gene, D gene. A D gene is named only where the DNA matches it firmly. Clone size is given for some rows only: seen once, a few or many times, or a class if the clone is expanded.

CDR3 protein: CSGSWAGGPRNEQFF
CDR3 DNA: TGCAGTGGGAGCTGGGCGGGAGGGCCTCGAAATGAGCAGTTCTTC
clone size: few
J gene: TRBJ2-1
V gene: TRBV20-1
D gene: TRBD2

CDR3 protein: CASSLPTSGSSTGELFF
CDR3 DNA: TGTGCCAGCAGCTTGCCGACTAGCGGGAGTTCCACTGGGGAGCTGTTTTTT
clone size: -
J gene: TRBJ2-2
V gene: TRBV7-2
D gene: TRBD2

CDR3 protein: CATRGGGEKADTQYF
CDR3 DNA: TGTGCCACCAGGGGAGGGGGAGAGAAGGCAGATACGCAGTATTTT
clone size: -
J gene: TRBJ2-3
V gene: TRBV15
D gene: -

CDR3 protein: CASSQSGIGADTQYF
CDR3 DNA: TGTGCCAGCAGCCAAAGCGGGATAGGGGCAGATACGCAGTATTTT
clone size: -
J gene: TRBJ2-3
V gene: TRBV12-3/TRBV12-4
D gene: TRBD2

CDR3 protein: CSLRGDATNEKLFF
CDR3 DNA: TGCAGTTTGAGAGGGGATGCAACTAATGAAAAACTGTTTTTT
clone size: few
J gene: TRBJ1-4
V gene: TRBV20-1
D gene: -

CDR3 protein: CASPPQTGDTDTQYF
CDR3 DNA: TGTGCCAGCCCACCACAAACAGGGGATACAGATACGCAGTATTTT
clone size: -
J gene: TRBJ2-3
V gene: TRBV18
D gene: TRBD1

CDR3 protein: CASSRTLYNEQFF
CDR3 DNA: TGTGCCAGCAGCAGGACCCTCTACAATGAGCAGTTCTTC
clone size: -
J gene: TRBJ2-1
V gene: TRBV12-3/TRBV12-4
D gene: -

CDR3 protein: CASSLDRQGAIQKTQYF
CDR3 DNA: TGTGCCAGCAGCTTGGATCGGCAGGGAGCGATTCAGAAGACCCAGTACTTC
clone size: few
J gene: TRBJ2-5
V gene: TRBV5-6
D gene: -

CDR3 protein: CASRPGLAGVGYNEQFF
CDR3 DNA: TGTGCCAGCAGACCGGGACTAGCGGGAGTTGGGTACAATGAGCAGTTCTTC
clone size: few
J gene: TRBJ2-1
V gene: TRBV2
D gene: TRBD2

CDR3 protein: CASSVETGGRSGNTIYF
CDR3 DNA: TGTGCCAGCAGCGTAGAAACAGGGGGCCGCTCTGGAAACACCATATATTTT
clone size: few
J gene: TRBJ1-3
V gene: TRBV9
D gene: TRBD1

CDR3 protein: CATSREVGANEQYF
CDR3 DNA: TGTGCCACCAGCAGAGAGGTAGGGGCGAACGAGCAGTACTTC
clone size: -
J gene: TRBJ2-7
V gene: TRBV15
D gene: -

CDR3 protein: CSVGQGYNQPQHF
CDR3 DNA: TGCAGTGTGGGACAGGGATACAATCAGCCCCAGCATTTT
clone size: -
J gene: TRBJ1-5
V gene: TRBV29-1
D gene: TRBD1

CDR3 protein: CASSTDSRSYNEQFF
CDR3 DNA: TGTGCCAGCAGTACCGACAGCCGCTCCTACAATGAGCAGTTCTTC
clone size: few
J gene: TRBJ2-1
V gene: TRBV6-2/TRBV6-3
D gene: -

CDR3 protein: CSASGSSTYEQYF
CDR3 DNA: TGCAGTGCTTCCGGGTCGAGCACCTACGAGCAGTACTTC
clone size: -
J gene: TRBJ2-7
V gene: TRBV20-1
D gene: -

CDR3 protein: CASSLPPSRDRGREEEQETQYF
CDR3 DNA: TGCGCCAGCAGCTTACCCCCGTCCCGGGACAGGGGGCGCGAAGAAGAACAAGAGACCCAGTACTTC
clone size: -
J gene: TRBJ2-5
V gene: TRBV5-1
D gene: TRBD1

CDR3 protein: CASSRGLRGETQYF
CDR3 DNA: TGCGCCAGCAGCCGAGGACTTCGCGGAGAGACCCAGTACTTC
clone size: few
J gene: TRBJ2-5
V gene: TRBV4-3
D gene: -

CDR3 protein: CSAPSGSRYEQYF
CDR3 DNA: TGCAGTGCTCCGAGCGGGAGCCGGTACGAGCAGTACTTC
clone size: -
J gene: TRBJ2-7
V gene: TRBV20-1
D gene: TRBD2

CDR3 protein: CSALLTGQDFYEQYF
CDR3 DNA: TGCAGCGCCTTACTTACGGGACAGGATTTTTACGAGCAGTACTTC
clone size: -
J gene: TRBJ2-7
V gene: TRBV29-1
D gene: TRBD1

CDR3 protein: CASMGGSSYEQYF
CDR3 DNA: TGTGCCTCGATGGGGGGCAGCAGCTACGAGCAGTACTTC
clone size: -
J gene: TRBJ2-7
V gene: TRBV6-1
D gene: -

CDR3 protein: CSASPGGQETQYF
CDR3 DNA: TGCAGTGCATCTCCGGGGGGCCAAGAGACCCAGTACTTC
clone size: -
J gene: TRBJ2-5
V gene: TRBV20-1
D gene: TRBD2

CDR3 protein: CASSGTDREWETQYF
CDR3 DNA: TGCGCCAGCAGCGGCACGGACCGGGAGTGGGAGACCCAGTACTTC
clone size: -
J gene: TRBJ2-5
V gene: TRBV5-1
D gene: -

CDR3 protein: CASSLPGQEYTGELFF
CDR3 DNA: TGTGCCAGCAGCCTCCCGGGACAGGAGTACACCGGGGAGCTGTTTTTT
clone size: few
J gene: TRBJ2-2
V gene: TRBV7-2
D gene: TRBD1

CDR3 protein: CASSPAGLLGEAFF
CDR3 DNA: TGTGCCAGCAGCCCTGCTGGGTTGTTGGGTGAAGCTTTCTTT
clone size: few
J gene: TRBJ1-1
V gene: TRBV7-2
D gene: -

CDR3 protein: CASSRDTYNQPQHF
CDR3 DNA: TGCGCCAGCAGCCGGGACACCTACAATCAGCCCCAGCATTTT
clone size: -
J gene: TRBJ1-5
V gene: TRBV4-1
D gene: -

CDR3 protein: CAISYQDEQYF
CDR3 DNA: TGTGCCATCAGTTACCAGGACGAGCAGTACTTC
clone size: few
J gene: TRBJ2-7
V gene: TRBV10-3
D gene: -

CDR3 protein: CSARAGDYEQYF
CDR3 DNA: TGCAGTGCTAGAGCCGGAGACTACGAGCAGTACTTC
clone size: few
J gene: TRBJ2-7
V gene: TRBV20-1
D gene: -

CDR3 protein: CASSPRQAWEAFF
CDR3 DNA: TGTGCCAGCAGCCCCCGACAGGCCTGGGAAGCTTTCTTT
clone size: many
J gene: TRBJ1-1
V gene: TRBV3-1
D gene: -

CDR3 protein: CASSLGTLRETQYF
CDR3 DNA: TGTGCCAGCAGCCTCGGGACCCTCCGAGAGACCCAGTACTTC
clone size: few
J gene: TRBJ2-5
V gene: TRBV7-9
D gene: -

CDR3 protein: CASSLVILLRTSGRSDTQYF
CDR3 DNA: TGTGCCAGCAGCTTAGTGATACTCCTACGGACTAGCGGGAGGTCGGATACGCAGTATTTT
clone size: few
J gene: TRBJ2-3
V gene: TRBV11-2
D gene: TRBD2

CDR3 protein: CCARAMLLAGDSDTQYF
CDR3 DNA: TGCTGTGCTAGAGCGATGTTACTAGCGGGAGACTCAGATACGCAGTATTTT
clone size: -
J gene: TRBJ2-3
V gene: TRBV20-1
D gene: TRBD2

CDR3 protein: CPTEGGVGSGTKNIQYF
CDR3 DNA: TGCCCGACAGAAGGGGGTGTCGGGAGCGGGACCAAAAACATTCAGTACTTC
clone size: -
J gene: TRBJ2-4
V gene: TRBV2
D gene: -

CDR3 protein: CSAPGQGAGELFF
CDR3 DNA: TGCAGTGCCCCGGGACAGGGGGCCGGGGAGCTGTTTTTT
clone size: few
J gene: TRBJ2-2
V gene: TRBV20-1
D gene: TRBD1

CDR3 protein: CATSDKDARRGNEQFF
CDR3 DNA: TGTGCCACCAGTGACAAAGACGCGCGCCGAGGCAATGAGCAGTTCTTC
clone size: few
J gene: TRBJ2-1
V gene: TRBV24-1
D gene: -

CDR3 protein: CSVEDRQGGNTIYF
CDR3 DNA: TGCAGCGTTGAAGATCGCCAGGGTGGAAACACCATATATTTT
clone size: many
J gene: TRBJ1-3
V gene: TRBV29-1
D gene: -

CDR3 protein: CASRLQWSSYEQYF
CDR3 DNA: TGTGCCAGCCGACTACAGTGGAGCTCCTACGAGCAGTACTTC
clone size: few
J gene: TRBJ2-7
V gene: TRBV12-3/TRBV12-4
D gene: -

CDR3 protein: CASTYRGRNEQFF
CDR3 DNA: TGTGCCAGCACCTACAGGGGGCGCAATGAGCAGTTCTTC
clone size: few
J gene: TRBJ2-1
V gene: TRBV7-2
D gene: TRBD1

CDR3 protein: CASSWTSGRSGTDTQYF
CDR3 DNA: TGCGCCAGCAGCTGGACTAGCGGGAGGTCGGGCACAGATACGCAGTATTTT
clone size: few
J gene: TRBJ2-3
V gene: TRBV5-1
D gene: TRBD2

CDR3 protein: CASSLSSGSWNEQFF
CDR3 DNA: TGTGCCAGCAGTTTATCTAGCGGGAGCTGGAATGAGCAGTTCTTC
clone size: -
J gene: TRBJ2-1
V gene: TRBV12-3/TRBV12-4
D gene: TRBD2

CDR3 protein: CASSLASGRTGELFF
CDR3 DNA: TGTGCCAGCAGCTTGGCTAGCGGGCGGACCGGGGAGCTGTTTTTT
clone size: -
J gene: TRBJ2-2
V gene: TRBV7-6
D gene: TRBD2

CDR3 protein: CATSDPLGNEQFF
CDR3 DNA: TGTGCCACCAGTGATCCTTTGGGGAATGAGCAGTTCTTC
clone size: many
J gene: TRBJ2-1
V gene: TRBV24-1
D gene: -

CDR3 protein: CSVEWTGGGNEQFF
CDR3 DNA: TGCAGCGTTGAGTGGACAGGGGGTGGGAATGAGCAGTTCTTC
clone size: -
J gene: TRBJ2-1
V gene: TRBV29-1
D gene: TRBD1

CDR3 protein: CSARVLGPYNEQFF
CDR3 DNA: TGCAGTGCTAGAGTCCTAGGCCCGTACAATGAGCAGTTCTTC
clone size: few
J gene: TRBJ2-1
V gene: TRBV20-1
D gene: -

CDR3 protein: CASSVLAGDVPDTQYF
CDR3 DNA: TGTGCCAGCAGCGTTTTAGCGGGAGACGTACCAGATACGCAGTATTTT
clone size: few
J gene: TRBJ2-3
V gene: TRBV7-9
D gene: TRBD2

CDR3 protein: CASRITGRSEKLFF
CDR3 DNA: TGTGCCAGCAGAATAACGGGAAGAAGCGAAAAACTGTTTTTT
clone size: -
J gene: TRBJ1-4
V gene: TRBV6-2/TRBV6-3
D gene: -

CDR3 protein: CATSRDHYEQYF
CDR3 DNA: TGTGCCACCAGCAGAGATCACTACGAGCAGTACTTC
clone size: -
J gene: TRBJ2-7
V gene: TRBV15
D gene: -

CDR3 protein: CASRHPPREQYF
CDR3 DNA: TGTGCCAGCAGACACCCCCCCAGGGAGCAGTACTTC
clone size: -
J gene: TRBJ2-7
V gene: TRBV6-5
D gene: -

CDR3 protein: CASSLEPGHLTYEQYF
CDR3 DNA: TGTGCCAGCAGTCTCGAGCCGGGACATTTGACCTACGAGCAGTACTTC
clone size: few
J gene: TRBJ2-7
V gene: TRBV12-3/TRBV12-4
D gene: -

CDR3 protein: CASSLAYLAGANTGELFF
CDR3 DNA: TGTGCCAGCAGCTTAGCATATCTGGCAGGCGCGAACACCGGGGAGCTGTTTTTT
clone size: -
J gene: TRBJ2-2
V gene: TRBV7-6
D gene: -

CDR3 protein: CASSQDNHENIQYF
CDR3 DNA: TGCGCCAGCAGCCAAGATAATCATGAAAACATTCAGTACTTC
clone size: -
J gene: TRBJ2-4
V gene: TRBV4-3
D gene: -

CDR3 protein: CASSSSDRSYEQYF
CDR3 DNA: TGTGCCAGCAGTTCTAGTGACAGATCCTACGAGCAGTACTTC
clone size: -
J gene: TRBJ2-7
V gene: TRBV12-3/TRBV12-4
D gene: -